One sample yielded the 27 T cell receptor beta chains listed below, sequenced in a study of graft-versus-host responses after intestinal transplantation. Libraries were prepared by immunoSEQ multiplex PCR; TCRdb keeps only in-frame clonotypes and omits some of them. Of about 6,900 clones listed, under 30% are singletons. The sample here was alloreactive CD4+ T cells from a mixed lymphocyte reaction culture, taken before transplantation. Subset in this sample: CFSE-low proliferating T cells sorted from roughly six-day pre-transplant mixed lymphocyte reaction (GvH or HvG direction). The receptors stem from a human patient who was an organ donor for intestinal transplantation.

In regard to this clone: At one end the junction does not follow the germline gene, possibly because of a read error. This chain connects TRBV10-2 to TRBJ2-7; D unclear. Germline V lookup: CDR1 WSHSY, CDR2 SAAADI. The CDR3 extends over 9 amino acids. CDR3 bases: TGTGCCAGGTGGTACGAGCAGTACTTC. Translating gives CARWYEQYF.

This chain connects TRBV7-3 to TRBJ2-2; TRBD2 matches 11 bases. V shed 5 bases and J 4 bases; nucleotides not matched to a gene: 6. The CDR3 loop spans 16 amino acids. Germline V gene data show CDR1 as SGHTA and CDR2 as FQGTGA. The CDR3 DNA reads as TGTGCCAGCAGCGCCAGACTAGCGGGGAGCACCGGGGAGCTGTTTTTT. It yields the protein CASSARLAGSTGELFF.

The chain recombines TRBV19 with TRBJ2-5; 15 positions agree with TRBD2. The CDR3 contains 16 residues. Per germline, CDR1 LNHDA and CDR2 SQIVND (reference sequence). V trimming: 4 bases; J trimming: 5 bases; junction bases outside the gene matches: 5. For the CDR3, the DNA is TGTGCCAGTAGTAGGGGGGGGACTAGCGGGAGGGAGACCCAGTACTTC. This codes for CASSRGGTSGRETQYF.

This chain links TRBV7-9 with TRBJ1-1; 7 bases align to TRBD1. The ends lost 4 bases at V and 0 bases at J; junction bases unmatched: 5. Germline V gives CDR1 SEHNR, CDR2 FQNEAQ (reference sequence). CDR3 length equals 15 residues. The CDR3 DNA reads TGTGCCAGCAGCTGGGGGGACAGCATGAACACTGAAGCTTTCTTT. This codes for CASSWGDSMNTEAFF.

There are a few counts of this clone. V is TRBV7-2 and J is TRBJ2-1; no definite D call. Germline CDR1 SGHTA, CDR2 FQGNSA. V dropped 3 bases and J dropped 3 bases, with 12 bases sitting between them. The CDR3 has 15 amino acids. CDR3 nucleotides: TGTGCCAGCAGCTTGTTCGGCTCGATCTACAATGAGCAGTTCTTC. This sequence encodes CASSLFGSIYNEQFF.

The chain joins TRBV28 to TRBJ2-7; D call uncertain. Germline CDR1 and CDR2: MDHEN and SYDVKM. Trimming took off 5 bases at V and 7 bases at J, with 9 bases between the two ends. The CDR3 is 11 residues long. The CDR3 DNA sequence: TGTGCCAGCAGTCTTAGTATGGAGCAGTACTTC. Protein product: CASSLSMEQYF.

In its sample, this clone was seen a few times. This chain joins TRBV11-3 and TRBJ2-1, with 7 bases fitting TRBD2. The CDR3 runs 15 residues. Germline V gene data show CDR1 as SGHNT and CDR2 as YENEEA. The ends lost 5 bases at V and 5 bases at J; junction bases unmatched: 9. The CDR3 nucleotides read TGTGCCAGCAGCCAGAACGGGCTAGCGGACAATGAGCAGTTCTTC. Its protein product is CASSQNGLADNEQFF.

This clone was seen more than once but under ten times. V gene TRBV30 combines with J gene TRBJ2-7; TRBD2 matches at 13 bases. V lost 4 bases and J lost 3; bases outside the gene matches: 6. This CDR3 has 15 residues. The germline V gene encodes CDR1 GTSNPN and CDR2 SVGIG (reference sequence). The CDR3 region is CAWNTGLAGDYEQYF. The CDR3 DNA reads TGTGCCTGGAATACCGGACTAGCGGGAGACTACGAGCAGTACTTC.

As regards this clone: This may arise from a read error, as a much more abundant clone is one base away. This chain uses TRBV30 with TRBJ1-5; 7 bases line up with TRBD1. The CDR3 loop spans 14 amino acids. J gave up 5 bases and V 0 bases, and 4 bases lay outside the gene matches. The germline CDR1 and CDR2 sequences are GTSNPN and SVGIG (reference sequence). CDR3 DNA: TGTGCCTGGAGTGTACGGCAGGGGGATCAGCCCCAGCATTTT. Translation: CAWSVRQGDQPQHF.

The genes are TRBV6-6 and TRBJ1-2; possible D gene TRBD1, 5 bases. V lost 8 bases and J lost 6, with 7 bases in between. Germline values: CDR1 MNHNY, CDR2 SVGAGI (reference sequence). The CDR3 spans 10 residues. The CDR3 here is CASGGDGYTF. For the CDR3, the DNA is TGTGCCAGCGGGGGGGATGGCTACACCTTC.

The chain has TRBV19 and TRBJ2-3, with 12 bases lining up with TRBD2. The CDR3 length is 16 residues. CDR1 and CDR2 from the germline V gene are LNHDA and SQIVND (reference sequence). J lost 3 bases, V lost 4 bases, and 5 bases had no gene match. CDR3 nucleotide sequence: TGTGCCAGTAGTAGCCCCGGGACTAGCGGGACAGATACGCAGTATTTT. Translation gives CASSSPGTSGTDTQYF.

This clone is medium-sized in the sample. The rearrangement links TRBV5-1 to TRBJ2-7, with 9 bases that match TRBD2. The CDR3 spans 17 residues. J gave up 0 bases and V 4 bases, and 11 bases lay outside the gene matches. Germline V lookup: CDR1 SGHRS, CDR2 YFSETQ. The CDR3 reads CASSPTSLAGLSYEQYF. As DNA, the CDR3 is TGCGCCAGCAGCCCTACGTCTCTAGCGGGGCTCTCCTACGAGCAGTACTTC.

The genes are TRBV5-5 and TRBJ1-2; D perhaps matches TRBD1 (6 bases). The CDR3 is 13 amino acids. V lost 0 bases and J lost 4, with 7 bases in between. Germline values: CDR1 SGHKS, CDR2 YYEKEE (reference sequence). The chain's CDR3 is CASSLVRGYGYTF. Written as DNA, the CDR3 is TGTGCCAGCAGCTTGGTCAGGGGCTATGGCTACACCTTC.

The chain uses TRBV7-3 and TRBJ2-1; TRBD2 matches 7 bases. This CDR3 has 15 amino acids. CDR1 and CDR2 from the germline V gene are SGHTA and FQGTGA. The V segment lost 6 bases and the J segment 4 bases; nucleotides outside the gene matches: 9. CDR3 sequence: CASRPGLERYNEQFF. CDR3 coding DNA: TGTGCCAGCAGGCCTGGACTAGAACGGTACAATGAGCAGTTCTTC.

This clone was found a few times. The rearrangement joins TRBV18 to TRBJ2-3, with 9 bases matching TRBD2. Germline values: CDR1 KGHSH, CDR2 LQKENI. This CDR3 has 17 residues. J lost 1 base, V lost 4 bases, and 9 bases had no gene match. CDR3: CASSLPIAGAGTDTQYF. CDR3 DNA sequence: TGTGCCAGCTCACTTCCCATAGCGGGAGCGGGCACAGATACGCAGTATTTT.

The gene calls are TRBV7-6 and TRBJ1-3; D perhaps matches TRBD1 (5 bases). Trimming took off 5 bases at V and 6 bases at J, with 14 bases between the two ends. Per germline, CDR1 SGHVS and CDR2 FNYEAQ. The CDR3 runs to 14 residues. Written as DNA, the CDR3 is TGTGCCAGCAGCGTGGGGGGATGGGAAAACACCATATATTTT. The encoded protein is CASSVGGWENTIYF.

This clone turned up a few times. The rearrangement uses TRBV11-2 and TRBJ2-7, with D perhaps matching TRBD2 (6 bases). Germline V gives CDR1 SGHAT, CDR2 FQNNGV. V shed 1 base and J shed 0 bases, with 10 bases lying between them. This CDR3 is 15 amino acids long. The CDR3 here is CASSLGGSGSYEQYF. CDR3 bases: TGTGCCAGCAGCTTAGGTGGTAGCGGCTCCTACGAGCAGTACTTC.

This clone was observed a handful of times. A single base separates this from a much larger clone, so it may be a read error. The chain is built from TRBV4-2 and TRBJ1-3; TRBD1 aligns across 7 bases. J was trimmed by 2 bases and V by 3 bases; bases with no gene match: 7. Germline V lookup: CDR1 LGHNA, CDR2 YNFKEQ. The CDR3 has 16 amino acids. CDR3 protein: CASSHNRGSTGNTIYF. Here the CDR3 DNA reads TGTGCCAGCAGCCATAACAGGGGCTCAACTGGAAACACCATATATTTT.

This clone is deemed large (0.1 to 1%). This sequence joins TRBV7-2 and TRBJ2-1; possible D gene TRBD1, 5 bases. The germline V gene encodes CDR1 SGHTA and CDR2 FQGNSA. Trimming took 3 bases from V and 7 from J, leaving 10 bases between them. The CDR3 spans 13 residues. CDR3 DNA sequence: TGTGCCAGCAGCTTTTTCCAGGGAAATGAGCAGTTCTTC. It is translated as CASSFFQGNEQFF.

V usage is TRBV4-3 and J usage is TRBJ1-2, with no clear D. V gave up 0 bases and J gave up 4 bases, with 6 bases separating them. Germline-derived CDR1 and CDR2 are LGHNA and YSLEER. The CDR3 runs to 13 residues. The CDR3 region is CASSQDLFYGYTF. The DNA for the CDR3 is TGCGCCAGCAGCCAAGACCTTTTCTATGGCTACACCTTC.

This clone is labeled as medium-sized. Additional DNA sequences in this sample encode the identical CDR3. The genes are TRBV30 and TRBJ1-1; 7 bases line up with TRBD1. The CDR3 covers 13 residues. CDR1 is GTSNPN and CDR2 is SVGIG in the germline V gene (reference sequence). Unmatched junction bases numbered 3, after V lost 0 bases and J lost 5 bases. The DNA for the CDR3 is TGTGCCTGGAGTGTGACAGGGCGGACTGAAGCTTTCTTT. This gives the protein CAWSVTGRTEAFF.

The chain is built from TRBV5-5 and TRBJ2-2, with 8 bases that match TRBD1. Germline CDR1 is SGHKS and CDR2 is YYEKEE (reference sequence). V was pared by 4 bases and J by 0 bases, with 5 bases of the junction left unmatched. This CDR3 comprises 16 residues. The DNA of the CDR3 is TGTGCCAGCAGCGCCAGGACAGGGCCGAACACCGGGGAGCTGTTTTTT. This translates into CASSARTGPNTGELFF.

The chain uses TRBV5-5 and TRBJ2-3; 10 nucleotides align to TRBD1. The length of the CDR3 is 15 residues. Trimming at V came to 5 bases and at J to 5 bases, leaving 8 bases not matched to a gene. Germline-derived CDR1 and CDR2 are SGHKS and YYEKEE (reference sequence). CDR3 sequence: CASRRQGAGVDTQYF. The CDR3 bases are TGTGCCAGCAGGCGACAGGGGGCTGGGGTAGATACGCAGTATTTT.

This chain's CDR3 is CASSLLSGRGNTGELFF. The DNA of the CDR3 is TGTGCCAGCAGCTTACTGAGCGGGAGGGGTAACACCGGGGAGCTGTTTTTT. The chain joins TRBV7-2 to TRBJ2-2; 10 nucleotides match TRBD2. The V gene end was trimmed by 2 bases and the J gene end by 2 bases; junction bases not matched to a gene: 5. CDR1 is SGHTA and CDR2 is FQGNSA in the germline V gene. CDR3 length: 17 amino acids. Full variable domain (missing parts from reference TRBV7-2 and TRBJ2-2): GAGVSQSPSNKVTEKGKDVELRCDPISGHTALYWYRQSLGQGLEFLIYFQGNSAPDKSGLPSDRFSAERTGGSVSTLTIQRTQQEDSAVYLCASSLLSGRGNTGELFFGEGSRLTVL.

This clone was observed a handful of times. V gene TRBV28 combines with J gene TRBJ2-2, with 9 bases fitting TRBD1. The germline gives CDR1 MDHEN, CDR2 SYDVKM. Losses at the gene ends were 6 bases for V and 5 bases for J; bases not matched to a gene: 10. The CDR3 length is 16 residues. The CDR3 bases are TGTGCCAGCAGATCCGGGACAGGGTCACTAACCGGGGAGCTGTTTTTT. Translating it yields CASRSGTGSLTGELFF. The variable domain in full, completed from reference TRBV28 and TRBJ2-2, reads DVKVTQSSRYLVKRTGEKVFLECVQDMDHENMFWYRQDPGLGLRLIYFSYDVKMKEKGDIPEGYSVSREKKERFSLILESASTNQTSMYLCASRSGTGSLTGELFFGEGSRLTVL.

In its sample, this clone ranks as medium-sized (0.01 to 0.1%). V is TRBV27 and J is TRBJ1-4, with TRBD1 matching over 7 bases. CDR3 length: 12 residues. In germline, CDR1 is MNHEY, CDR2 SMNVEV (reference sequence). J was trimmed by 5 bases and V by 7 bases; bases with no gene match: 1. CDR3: CASKTGNEKLFF. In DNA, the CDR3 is TGTGCCAGCAAGACAGGGAATGAAAAACTGTTTTTT.

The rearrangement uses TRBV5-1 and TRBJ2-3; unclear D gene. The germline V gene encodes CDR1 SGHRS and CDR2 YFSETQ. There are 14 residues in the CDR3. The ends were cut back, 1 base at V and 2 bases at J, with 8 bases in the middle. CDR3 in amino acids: CASSLRFLTDTQYF. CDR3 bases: TGCGCCAGCAGCTTGAGGTTCCTCACAGATACGCAGTATTTT.